Listed below are T cell receptor beta chains from one sample, sequenced in a study of blood T cells in healthy people across ages. TCRdb used MiXCR to reprocess the 5' RACE reads, holding one entry per CDR3 protein. The sample consists of about 1.5 million distinct CDR3 sequences, approximately 39% of them appearing once. Sample: blood. The receptors come from a woman between 18 and 30 years old in good health. CDR3s leave out the opening cysteine and the closing phenylalanine or tryptophan.

TRBV7-9,TRBJ2-4,ASSFLTSGNPREQY
TRBV6-2/TRBV6-3,TRBJ1-1,ASPATKRGNTEAF
TRBV7-2,TRBJ2-3,ASSLTEGTDTQY
TRBV6-5,TRBJ2-3,ASSQLTVGADYTQY
TRBV20-1,TRBJ2-7,SAQLGVSEQY
TRBV20-1,TRBJ2-3,SARTRTSRTDTQY
TRBV4-3,-,ASSQLLGAGETQY
TRBV29-1,TRBJ1-1,SVDGQGIEAF
TRBV12-5,TRBJ2-1,ASGPTGGRTNEQF
TRBV20-1,TRBJ2-4,SARRTSEGVAKNIQY
TRBV7-2,-,ASSLVGGGEYEQY
TRBV10-3,TRBJ1-1,AISEANTEAF
TRBV29-1,TRBJ1-5,SVEVDRDQPQH
TRBV5-1,TRBJ2-1,ASSLMTSGGNNEQF
TRBV4-3,TRBJ1-1,ASSQLTRNTEAF
TRBV10-3,TRBJ2-7,AISGAAPGQGMYEQY
TRBV28,TRBJ2-3,ASRGARAGTGTQY
TRBV4-3,TRBJ2-7,ASSHDRDTSSYEQY
TRBV30,TRBJ2-3,AWSLARTDTQY
TRBV5-1,TRBJ2-1,ASSPQLAYYNEQF
TRBV20-1,TRBJ1-5,SAANGGQPQH
TRBV7-9,TRBJ2-4,ASSLGGGTDIQY
TRBV7-6,TRBJ1-4,ASSLNSVGNEKLF